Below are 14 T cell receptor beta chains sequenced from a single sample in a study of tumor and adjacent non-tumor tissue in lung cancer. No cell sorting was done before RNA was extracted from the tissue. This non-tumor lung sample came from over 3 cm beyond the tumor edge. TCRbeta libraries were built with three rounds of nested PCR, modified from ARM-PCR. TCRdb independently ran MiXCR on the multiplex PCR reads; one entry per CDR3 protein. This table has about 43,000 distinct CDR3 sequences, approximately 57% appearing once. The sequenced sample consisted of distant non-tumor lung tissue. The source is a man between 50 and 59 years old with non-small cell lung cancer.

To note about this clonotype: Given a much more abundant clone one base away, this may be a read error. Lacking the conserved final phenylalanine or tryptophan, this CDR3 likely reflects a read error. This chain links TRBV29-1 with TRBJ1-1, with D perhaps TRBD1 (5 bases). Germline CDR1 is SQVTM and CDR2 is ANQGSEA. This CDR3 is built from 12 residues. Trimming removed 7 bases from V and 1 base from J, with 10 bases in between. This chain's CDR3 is CSGETANTEAFS. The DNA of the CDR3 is TGCAGCGGGGAGACAGCGAACACTGAAGCTTTCTCT.

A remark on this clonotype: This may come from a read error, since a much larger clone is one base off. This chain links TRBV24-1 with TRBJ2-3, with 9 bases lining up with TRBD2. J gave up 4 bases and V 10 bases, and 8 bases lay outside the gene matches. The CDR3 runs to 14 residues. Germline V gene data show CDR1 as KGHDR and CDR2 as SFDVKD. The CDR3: CATVDAGGADTQYF. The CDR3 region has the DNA TGTGCCACTGTAGACGCGGGAGGGGCAGATACGCAGTATTTT.

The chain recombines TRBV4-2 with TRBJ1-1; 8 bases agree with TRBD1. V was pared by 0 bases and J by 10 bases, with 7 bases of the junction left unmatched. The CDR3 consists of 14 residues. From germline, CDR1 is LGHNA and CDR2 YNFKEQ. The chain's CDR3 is CASSQDTQGGSAFF. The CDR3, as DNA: TGTGCCAGCAGCCAAGACACACAGGGGGGATCAGCTTTCTTT.

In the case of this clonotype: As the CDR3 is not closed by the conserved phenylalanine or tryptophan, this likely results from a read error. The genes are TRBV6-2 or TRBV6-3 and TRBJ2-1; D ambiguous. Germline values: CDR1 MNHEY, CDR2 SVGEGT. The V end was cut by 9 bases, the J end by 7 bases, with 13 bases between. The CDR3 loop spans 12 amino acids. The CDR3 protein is CASSKLGNEQFL. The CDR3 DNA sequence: TGTGCCAGTAGTAAGTTAGGGAATGAGCAGTTCCTC.

CDR3: CAGKPGRTNEKLFF. The CDR3 region has the DNA TGCGCCGGCAAACCGGGGAGGACTAATGAAAAACTGTTTTTT. The V gene is TRBV5-1, the J gene TRBJ1-4; no reliable D call. This CDR3 is 14 amino acids long. Trimming took 10 bases from V and 2 from J, leaving 15 bases between them. Germline values: CDR1 SGHRS, CDR2 YFSETQ.

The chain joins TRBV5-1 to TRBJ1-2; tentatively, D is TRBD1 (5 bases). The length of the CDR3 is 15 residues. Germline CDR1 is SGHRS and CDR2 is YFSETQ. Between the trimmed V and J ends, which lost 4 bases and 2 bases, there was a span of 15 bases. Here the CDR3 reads CASSPDAGRNYGYTF. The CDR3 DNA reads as TGCGCCAGCAGCCCGGACGCAGGGAGAAACTATGGCTACACCTTC.

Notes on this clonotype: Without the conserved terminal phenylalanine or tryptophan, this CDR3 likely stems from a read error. CDR3 sequence (DNA): TGCAGTGCTATGTCGGGTGGGGACCCCTACGAGCAGTACATC. Translated, it gives CSAMSGGDPYEQYI. The chain uses TRBV20-1 and TRBJ2-7; perhaps D is TRBD1 or TRBD2 (5 bases each). Trimming stripped 4 bases from V and 2 bases from J, with 15 bases between. The germline V gene has CDR1 DFQATT and CDR2 SNEGSKA (reference sequence). The CDR3 sequence is 14 residues long.

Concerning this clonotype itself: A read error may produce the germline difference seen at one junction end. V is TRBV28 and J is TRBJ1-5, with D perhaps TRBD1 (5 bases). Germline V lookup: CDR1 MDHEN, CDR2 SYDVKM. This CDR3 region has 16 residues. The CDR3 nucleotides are TGTACCAGCAGCTTATACTTCAGGGCGCTCAATCAGCCCCAGCATTTT. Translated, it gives CTSSLYFRALNQPQHF.

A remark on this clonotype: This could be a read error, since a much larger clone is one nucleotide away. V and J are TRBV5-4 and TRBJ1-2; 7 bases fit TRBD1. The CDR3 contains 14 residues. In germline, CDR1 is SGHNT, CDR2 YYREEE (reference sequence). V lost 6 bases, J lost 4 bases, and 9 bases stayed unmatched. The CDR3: CASIRDSTAYGYTF. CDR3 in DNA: TGTGCCAGCATCCGGGACAGCACCGCCTATGGCTACACCTTC.

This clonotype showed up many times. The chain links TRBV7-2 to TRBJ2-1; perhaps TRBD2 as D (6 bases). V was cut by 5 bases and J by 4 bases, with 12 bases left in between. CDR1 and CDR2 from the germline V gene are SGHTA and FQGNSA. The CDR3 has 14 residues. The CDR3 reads CASSRTGTYNEQFF. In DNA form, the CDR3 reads TGTGCCAGCAGCCGGACCGGGACTTACAATGAGCAGTTCTTC. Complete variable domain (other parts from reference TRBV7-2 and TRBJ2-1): GAGVSQSPSNKVTEKGKDVELRCDPISGHTALYWYRQSLGQGLEFLIYFQGNSAPDKSGLPSDRFSAERTGGSVSTLTIQRTQQEDSAVYLCASSRTGTYNEQFFGPGTRLTVL.

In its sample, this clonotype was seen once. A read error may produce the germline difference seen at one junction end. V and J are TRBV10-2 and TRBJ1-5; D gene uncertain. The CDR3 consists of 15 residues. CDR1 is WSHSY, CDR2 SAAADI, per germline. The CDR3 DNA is TGCTCCAGCTGTGAGTCGACTCTTAGCAATCAGCCCCGGCATTTT. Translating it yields CSSCESTLSNQPRHF.

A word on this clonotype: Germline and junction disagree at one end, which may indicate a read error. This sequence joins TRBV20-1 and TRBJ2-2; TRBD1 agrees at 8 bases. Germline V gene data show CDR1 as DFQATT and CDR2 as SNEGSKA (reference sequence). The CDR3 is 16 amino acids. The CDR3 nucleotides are TGCAGTGTCCAGGACAGGGCGCGGTCGACCACCGGAGAGCTGTTTTTT. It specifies CSVQDRARSTTGELFF.

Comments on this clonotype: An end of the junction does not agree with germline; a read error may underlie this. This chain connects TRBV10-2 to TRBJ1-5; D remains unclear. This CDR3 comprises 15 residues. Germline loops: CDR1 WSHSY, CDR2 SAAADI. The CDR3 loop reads CASSESTLRNQPQLF. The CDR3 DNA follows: TGCGCCAGCAGTGAGTCGACTCTTAGGAATCAGCCCCAGCTTTTC.

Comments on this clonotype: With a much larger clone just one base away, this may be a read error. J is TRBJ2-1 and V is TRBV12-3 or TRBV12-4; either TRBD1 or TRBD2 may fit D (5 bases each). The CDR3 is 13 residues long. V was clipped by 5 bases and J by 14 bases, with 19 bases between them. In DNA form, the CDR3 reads TGTGCCAGCAGTATGGAGGACAAACCCCAGGAGTTCTTC. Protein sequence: CASSMEDKPQEFF.